This TCR beta chain was identified during a study of blood T cell repertoires in COVID-19. Study overall: Acute and convalescent COVID-19 samples came from the United States, Italy and Spain. From T cells, B-cell-depleted T cells, or PBMCs came the material, which was cDNA or gDNA.

Per the study methods: Amplifying reference gene primers gave estimates of nucleated cell counts. TCRdb's copy holds only in-frame clones and misses some; the assay was immunoSEQ multiplex PCR. That table supplies the V and J calls and clone size; D and trimming were determined from the DNA. The sample consists of 200,000 to 300,000 clones, under 90% of them appearing once. CDR1 is MGHDK and CDR2 is SYGVNS in the germline V gene. V was clipped by 3 bases and J by 0 bases, with 12 bases between them. The CDR3 loop spans 15 amino acids. The sequencing sample was made of peripheral blood. This TCR came from a man in his sixties with acute or convalescent COVID-19. This chain joins TRBV25-1 and TRBJ2-7, with a weak D call TRBD2 (6 bases). The CDR3: CASSDPGDLSYEQYF. The CDR3 nucleotides read TGTGCCAGCAGTGACCCGGGGGATCTCTCCTACGAGCAGTACTTC.